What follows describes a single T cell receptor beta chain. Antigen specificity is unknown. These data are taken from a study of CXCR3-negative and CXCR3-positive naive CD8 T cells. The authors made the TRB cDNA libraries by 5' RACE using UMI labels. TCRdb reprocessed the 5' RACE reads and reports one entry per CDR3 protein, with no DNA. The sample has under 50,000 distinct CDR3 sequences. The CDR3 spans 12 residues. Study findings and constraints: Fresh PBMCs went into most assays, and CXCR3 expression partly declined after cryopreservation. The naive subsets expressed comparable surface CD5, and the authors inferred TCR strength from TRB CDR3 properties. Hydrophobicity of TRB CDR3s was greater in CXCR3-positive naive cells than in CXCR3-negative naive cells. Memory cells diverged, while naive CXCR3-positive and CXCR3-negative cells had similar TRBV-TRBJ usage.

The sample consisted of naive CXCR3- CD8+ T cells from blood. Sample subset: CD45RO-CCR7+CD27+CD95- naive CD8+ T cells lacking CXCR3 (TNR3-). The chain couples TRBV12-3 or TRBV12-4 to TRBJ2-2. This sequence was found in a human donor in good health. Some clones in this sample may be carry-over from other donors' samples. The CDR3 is CASSTDSGELFF.